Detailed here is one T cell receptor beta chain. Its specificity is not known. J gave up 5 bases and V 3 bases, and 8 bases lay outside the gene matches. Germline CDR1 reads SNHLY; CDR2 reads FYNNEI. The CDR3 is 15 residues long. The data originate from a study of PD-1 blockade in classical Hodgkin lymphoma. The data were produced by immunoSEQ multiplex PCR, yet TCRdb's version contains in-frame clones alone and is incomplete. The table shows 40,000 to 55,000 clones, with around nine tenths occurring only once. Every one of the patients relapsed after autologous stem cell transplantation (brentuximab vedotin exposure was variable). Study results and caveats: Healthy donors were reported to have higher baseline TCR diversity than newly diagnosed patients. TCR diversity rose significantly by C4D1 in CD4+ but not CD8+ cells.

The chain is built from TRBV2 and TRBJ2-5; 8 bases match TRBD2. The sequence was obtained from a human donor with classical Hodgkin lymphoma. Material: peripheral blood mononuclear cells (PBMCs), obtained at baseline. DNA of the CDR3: TGTGCCAGCAGTGATGTCGCGGGGGGCGGGGAGACCCAGTACTTC. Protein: CASSDVAGGGETQYF.